This TCR beta chain was identified in a study of blood T cells in healthy people across ages. Overall study results and limits: Strong correlation linked observed beta diversity and percent naive T cells.

Turning to this clonotype: The antigen is not known. A much larger clonotype is one base distant, so this may be a read error.

The second PCR ran roughly 6 to 11 cycles with a sample-barcoded 5' primer and J-beta primers. A tag from a template-switch adaptor with 12 random nucleotides marked each cDNA molecule. TCRdb re-called the 5' RACE reads through MiXCR, storing one row per CDR3 protein. The sample contains around 650,000 distinct CDR3 sequences, roughly 30% of which appear only once. Germline V gives CDR1 SGDLS, CDR2 YYNGEE. CDR3 length: 13 amino acids. The chain recombines TRBV9 with TRBJ1-1; perhaps TRBD1 as D (6 bases). What was sequenced was blood. The TCR originated in a woman aged 80 or over in good health. The CDR3 region has the DNA TGTGCCGGCAGCACGGGACAAATGACTGAAGCTTTCTTT. Protein: CAGSTGQMTEAFF.